Below, 26 T cell receptor beta chains from the same sample are listed, as sequenced in a study of blood T cell repertoires in COVID-19. Sequenced by immunoSEQ multiplex PCR; TCRdb stores in-frame clones only, minus some. This sample has a few hundred thousand clones, with 86% found just once. The sequenced sample consisted of peripheral blood. The receptors originated from an older woman with COVID-19, enrolled during active disease.

The chain uses TRBV7-9 and TRBJ1-5; D possibly corresponds to TRBD1 (5 bases). There are 15 residues in the CDR3. From germline, CDR1 is SEHNR and CDR2 FQNEAQ (reference sequence). V lost 5 bases and J lost 0, with 11 bases in between. The CDR3 nucleotides are TGTGCCAGCAGCCCAGCCGGGGGTAGCAATCAGCCCCAGCATTTT. Amino acids: CASSPAGGSNQPQHF.

The rearrangement links TRBV7-6 to TRBJ1-2; the D is unclear. Germline-derived CDR1 and CDR2 are SGHVS and FNYEAQ. V was shortened by 7 bases and J by 14 bases, with 20 bases between the two germline ends. The CDR3 consists of 12 residues. The DNA for the CDR3 is TGTGCCAGCACCAACGGTGGTGCAGGTTTGACCTTC. This gives the protein CASTNGGAGLTF.

The chain joins TRBV7-2 to TRBJ2-4; no firm D call. Trimming stripped 3 bases from V and 8 bases from J, with 11 bases between. The CDR3 has 13 residues. CDR1 and CDR2 (germline): SGHTA, FQGNSA. Here the CDR3 reads CASSFPHGDIQYF. The CDR3 DNA is TGTGCCAGCAGCTTCCCACATGGAGACATTCAGTACTTC.

This clone was observed a single time. This chain joins TRBV19 and TRBJ1-5; possible D gene TRBD1, 5 bases. Germline loops: CDR1 LNHDA, CDR2 SQIVND (reference sequence). Trimming removed 1 base at V and 6 bases at J, with 16 bases between. The CDR3 runs 16 residues. The chain's CDR3 is CASSIGRGVSGQPQHF. In nucleotides, the CDR3 is TGTGCCAGTAGTATAGGGAGGGGTGTATCGGGTCAGCCCCAGCATTTT.

The chain recombines TRBV19 with TRBJ1-1; 7 bases fit TRBD1. Per germline, CDR1 LNHDA and CDR2 SQIVND (reference sequence). Unmatched junction bases numbered 4, after V lost 6 bases and J lost 0 bases. CDR3 length: 14 amino acids. The CDR3 is CASRTGTVNTEAFF. The DNA for the CDR3 is TGTGCCAGTAGGACCGGGACAGTGAACACTGAAGCTTTCTTT.

The V call is TRBV6-5, the J call TRBJ1-2, with 9 bases that match TRBD1. In germline, CDR1 is MNHEY, CDR2 SVGAGI. After removal of 7 bases from V and 7 bases from J, the junction contained 7 bases not matched to a gene. This CDR3 region has 13 residues. The CDR3 nucleotides read TGTGCCAGCAACCGGGGACAGGGATTTGGCTACACCTTC. Protein: CASNRGQGFGYTF.

The gene calls are TRBV3-1 (or the pseudogene TRBV3-2) and TRBJ2-3; 8 bases map to TRBD1. The CDR3 consists of 16 residues. Trimming at V came to 1 base and at J to 5 bases, leaving 8 bases not matched to a gene. Germline assignment: CDR1 LGHDT and CDR2 YNNKEL (reference sequence). CDR3 region: CASSQGATGAVDTQYF. CDR3 in DNA: TGTGCCAGCAGCCAAGGAGCGACAGGGGCGGTAGATACGCAGTATTTT.

A single count supports this clone. CDR3 amino acids: CASSEQSEQYF. The CDR3 DNA follows: TGTGCCAGCAGCGAACAGAGCGAGCAGTACTTC. The rearrangement joins TRBV7-9 to TRBJ2-7; D unclear. CDR3 length: 11 residues. Germline loops: CDR1 SEHNR, CDR2 FQNEAQ (reference sequence). V was pared by 5 bases and J by 6 bases, with 8 bases between. Full variable domain (remainder filled in from reference TRBV7-9 and TRBJ2-7): DTGVSQNPRHKITKRGQNVTFRCDPISEHNRLYWYRQTLGQGPEFLTYFQNEAQLEKSRLLSDRFSAERPKGSFSTLEIQRTEQGDSAMYLCASSEQSEQYFGPGTRLTVT.

This clone was picked up one time. This rearrangement joins TRBV19 to TRBJ2-7; maybe TRBD1 (5 bases). With 3 bases removed from V and 7 bases from J, the gap between germline ends came to 16 bases. CDR3 length: 14 amino acids. In germline, CDR1 is LNHDA, CDR2 SQIVND (reference sequence). Here the CDR3 reads CASSIFGRAREQYF. The CDR3 DNA reads TGTGCCAGTAGTATTTTCGGCAGGGCAAGAGAGCAGTACTTC.

The chain links TRBV12-5 to TRBJ2-1, with 8 bases identical to TRBD2. CDR1 is LGHNT and CDR2 is FRNRAP in the germline V gene. V shed 6 bases, J shed 2 bases, and the junction held 6 bases outside the gene matches. The CDR3 has 15 amino acids. The CDR3 is CASGSGTSAYNEQFF. CDR3 DNA sequence: TGTGCTAGTGGGTCCGGGACTAGTGCCTACAATGAGCAGTTCTTC.

This chain connects TRBV6-1 to TRBJ2-3; TRBD2 might be the D (5 bases). The CDR3 loop spans 15 amino acids. V dropped 3 bases and J dropped 1 base, with 11 bases sitting between them. In germline, CDR1 is MNHNS, CDR2 SASEGT. The CDR3 reads CASSDLGRGTDTQYF. In DNA form, the CDR3 reads TGTGCCAGCAGTGATCTTGGGAGAGGCACAGATACGCAGTATTTT.

The rearrangement joins TRBV18 to TRBJ2-1; perhaps TRBD2 as D (6 bases). Germline loops: CDR1 KGHSH, CDR2 LQKENI. This CDR3 has 14 amino acids. Trimming cost V 7 bases and J 5 bases, with 15 bases left between them. The CDR3: CASFDGTRHNEQFF. CDR3 DNA: TGTGCCAGCTTCGATGGGACTCGCCACAATGAGCAGTTCTTC.

This chain connects TRBV7-6 to TRBJ2-1, with D perhaps matching TRBD2 (5 bases). This CDR3 contains 19 residues. V was cut by 0 bases and J by 4 bases, with 22 bases left in between. CDR1 and CDR2 (germline): SGHVS, FNYEAQ. The CDR3 reads CASSLAPPPTSGGYNEQFF. CDR3 in DNA: TGTGCCAGCAGCTTAGCACCCCCCCCCACCAGCGGCGGTTACAATGAGCAGTTCTTC. Variable domain in full (rest from reference TRBV7-6 and TRBJ2-1): GAGVSQSPRYKVTKRGQDVALRCDPISGHVSLYWYRQALGQGPEFLTYFNYEAQQDKSGLPNDRFSAERPEGSISTLTIQRTEQRDSAMYRCASSLAPPPTSGGYNEQFFGPGTRLTVL.

The chain has TRBV19 and TRBJ2-7, with D tentatively TRBD2 (5 bases). CDR3 length: 15 residues. With 3 bases removed from V and 2 bases from J, the gap between germline ends came to 14 bases. CDR1 is LNHDA, CDR2 SQIVND, per germline (reference sequence). This chain's CDR3 is CASSMSIDGTYEQYF. The CDR3 coding sequence is TGTGCCAGTAGTATGAGTATAGACGGGACCTACGAGCAGTACTTC.

The chain links TRBV11-2 to TRBJ1-1; perhaps TRBD1 as D (6 bases). The V end lost 0 bases, the J end lost 11 bases, and 13 bases lay between the germline ends. Germline values: CDR1 SGHAT, CDR2 FQNNGV. CDR3 size: 13 residues. CDR3 in DNA: TGTGCCAGCAGCTTAGACCGGGCAGGGGTGGCTTTCTTT. Protein: CASSLDRAGVAFF.

This clone has a single count. V gene TRBV5-1 combines with J gene TRBJ2-1, with 7 bases aligning to TRBD2. This CDR3 comprises 17 residues. With V trimmed by 2 bases and J by 10 bases, 18 bases remained unmatched. In germline, CDR1 is SGHRS, CDR2 YFSETQ. The CDR3 here is CASSFFPGLTLGGEQFF. In DNA form, the CDR3 reads TGCGCCAGCAGCTTCTTTCCAGGGTTGACTCTGGGAGGGGAGCAGTTCTTC.

This clone was recorded once. The gene calls are TRBV2 and TRBJ2-7, with TRBD1 as a possible D gene (6 bases). The CDR3 sequence is 14 residues long. Germline CDR1 is SNHLY and CDR2 is FYNNEI. V lost 5 bases to trimming and J lost 0 bases, with 11 bases between them. This chain's CDR3 is CASSPGTPSYEQYF. The CDR3 DNA is TGTGCCAGCAGTCCCGGGACACCCTCCTACGAGCAGTACTTC.

This chain uses TRBV5-1 with TRBJ2-1, with unresolved D. The CDR3 extends over 13 amino acids. Trimming cost V 4 bases and J 7 bases, with 12 bases left between them. The germline V gene has CDR1 SGHRS and CDR2 YFSETQ. Here the CDR3 reads CASSAGIINEQFF. The DNA for the CDR3 is TGCGCCAGCAGCGCAGGAATAATAAATGAGCAGTTCTTC.

This clone was seen only a few times. The V and J genes are TRBV2 and TRBJ1-1; 7 bases align to TRBD1. V was pared by 7 bases and J by 6 bases, with 11 bases of the junction left unmatched. Germline CDR1 reads SNHLY; CDR2 reads FYNNEI. The CDR3 has 14 residues. Here the CDR3 reads CASTKKGGGPEAFF. The CDR3 DNA reads as TGTGCCAGCACTAAAAAAGGGGGCGGGCCTGAAGCTTTCTTT.

The table lists this clone with a few counts. The chain is built from TRBV5-1 and TRBJ2-7; tentative D call: TRBD1 (6 bases). From germline, CDR1 is SGHRS and CDR2 YFSETQ. Trimming shortened V by 3 bases and J by 4 bases, and 11 bases separated the two germline ends. The CDR3 loop spans 13 amino acids. CDR3 protein: CASSYRVGYEQYF. In nucleotides, the CDR3 is TGCGCCAGCAGCTACAGGGTTGGATACGAGCAGTACTTC.

The chain combines TRBV10-1 with TRBJ2-3; D might be TRBD1 (5 bases). The V gene lost 3 bases and the J gene lost 2 bases, with 12 bases spanning the gap. The CDR3 length is 15 residues. CDR1 is WNHNN, CDR2 SYGVQD, per germline (reference sequence). CDR3 coding DNA: TGCGCCAGCAGTGAATGGAACAGGCACACAGATACGCAGTATTTT. Translated, it gives CASSEWNRHTDTQYF.

The chain is built from TRBV27 and TRBJ2-6; no definite D call. Trimming stripped 1 base from V and 0 bases from J, with 16 bases between. CDR1 and CDR2 (germline): MNHEY, SMNVEV (reference sequence). The CDR3 is made up of 19 amino acids. The CDR3 DNA sequence: TGTGCCAGCAGTTTATGGTCCTCGAGTTCCCACTCTGGGGCCAACGTCCTGACTTTC. Its protein product is CASSLWSSSSHSGANVLTF.

This clone was recorded a few times. This chain uses TRBV3-1 (or the pseudogene TRBV3-2) with TRBJ2-7; 8 bases align to TRBD2. Germline values: CDR1 LGHDT, CDR2 YNNKEL (reference sequence). V trimming: 6 bases; J trimming: 3 bases; junction bases outside the gene matches: 7. The CDR3 is 14 amino acids. This CDR3 reads CASSPGGGIYEQYF. In DNA form, the CDR3 reads TGTGCCAGCAGTCCGGGAGGGGGGATCTACGAGCAGTACTTC.

The chain has TRBV6-5 and TRBJ2-7; the match to TRBD1 covers 10 bases. V shed 6 bases and J 7 bases; nucleotides not matched to a gene: 12. The CDR3 spans 15 residues. Germline loops: CDR1 MNHEY, CDR2 SVGAGI. DNA of the CDR3: TGTGCCAGCAGGGGACAGGGGACTCAATCGTGGGAGCAGTACTTC. This translates into CASRGQGTQSWEQYF.

This clone was picked up a small number of times. The chain has TRBV25-1 and TRBJ2-1; TRBD1 might be the D (5 bases). In germline, CDR1 is MGHDK, CDR2 SYGVNS. This CDR3 is built from 14 residues. The V end lost 1 base, the J end lost 6 bases, and 10 bases lay between the germline ends. The DNA of the CDR3 is TGTGCCAGCAGTGAATCTCCAGGGTTCAATGAGCAGTTCTTC. Its translation: CASSESPGFNEQFF.

The chain links TRBV6-1 to TRBJ2-4; D ambiguous. The CDR3 extends over 11 amino acids. Germline V gene data show CDR1 as MNHNS and CDR2 as SASEGT. Trimming cost V 2 bases and J 9 bases, with 5 bases left between them. The chain's CDR3 is CASSEFSIQYF. DNA for the CDR3: TGTGCCAGCAGTGAATTCAGCATTCAGTACTTC.